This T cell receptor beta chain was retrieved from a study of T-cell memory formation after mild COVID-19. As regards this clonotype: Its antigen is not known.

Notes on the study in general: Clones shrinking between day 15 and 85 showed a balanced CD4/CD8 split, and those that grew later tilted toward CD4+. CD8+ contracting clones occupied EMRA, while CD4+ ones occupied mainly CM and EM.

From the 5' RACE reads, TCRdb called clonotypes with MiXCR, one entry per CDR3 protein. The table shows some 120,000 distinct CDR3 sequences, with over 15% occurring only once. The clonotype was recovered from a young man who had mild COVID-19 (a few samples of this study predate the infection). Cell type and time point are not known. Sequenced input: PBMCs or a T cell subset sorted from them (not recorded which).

CDR3 nucleotide sequence: TGCAGCGTGTCGTACAGGGGAAACTATGGCTACACCTTC. Translating it yields CSVSYRGNYGYTF. The chain carries TRBV29-1 and TRBJ1-2; 7 bases agree with TRBD1. Germline V lookup: CDR1 SQVTM, CDR2 ANQGSEA. The CDR3 has 13 residues. V lost 6 bases, J lost 2 bases, and 6 bases stayed unmatched.